The 8 T cell receptor beta chains in this list originate from one sample, sequenced in a study of blood T cell repertoires in COVID-19. Generated by immunoSEQ multiplex PCR, the TCRdb table keeps only in-frame clones and is missing some. The sample has about 250,000 clones; about 85% are singletons. Sequencing input: peripheral blood. These receptors all come from a man between 18 and 29 years old with active or convalescent COVID-19.

The chain recombines TRBV5-8 with TRBJ2-1, with D possibly being TRBD1 (6 bases). Germline V CDR1 and CDR2: SGHTS, YDEGEE. This CDR3 spans 13 amino acids. V gave up 5 bases and J gave up 5 bases, with 11 bases separating them. This CDR3 is CASSQGWDNEQFF. CDR3 bases: TGTGCCAGCAGTCAGGGGTGGGACAATGAGCAGTTCTTC.

The genes are TRBV5-5 and TRBJ1-3, with D tentatively TRBD1 (5 bases). Germline loops: CDR1 SGHKS, CDR2 YYEKEE (reference sequence). Trimming cost V 4 bases and J 2 bases, with 10 bases left between them. The CDR3 length is 14 residues. CDR3 sequence (DNA): TGTGCCAGCAGCCAGGGTAGCACTGGAAACACCATATATTTT. Translated, it gives CASSQGSTGNTIYF.

Comments on this clone: Germline and junction disagree at one end, which may indicate a read error. This chain joins TRBV6-2 or TRBV6-3 and TRBJ1-2; TRBD1 aligns across 7 bases. CDR3 length: 10 residues. The germline V gene has CDR1 MNHEY and CDR2 SVGEGT. This chain's CDR3 is CASSCARQGF. The DNA of the CDR3 is TGTGCCAGCAGTTGCGCGAGACAGGGCTTC.

The chain joins TRBV28 to TRBJ1-1; no definite D call. This CDR3 is 17 amino acids long. Germline CDR1 and CDR2: MDHEN and SYDVKM. Trimming took 6 bases from V and 1 from J, leaving 21 bases between them. In DNA form, the CDR3 reads TGTGCCAGCAGCCTTCCCTCCTACAGCTTAGAGAACACTGAAGCTTTCTTT. Translation: CASSLPSYSLENTEAFF.

CDR3 nucleotide sequence: TGTGCCAGCAGTGGACAGATTAATGAAAAACTGTTTTTT. Its protein is CASSGQINEKLFF. The rearrangement uses TRBV7-9 and TRBJ1-4, with a weak D call TRBD1 (6 bases). Germline CDR1 SEHNR, CDR2 FQNEAQ (reference sequence). The CDR3 runs to 13 residues. The V gene lost 6 bases and the J gene lost 4 bases, with 9 bases spanning the gap.

V and J are TRBV7-2 and TRBJ1-2; D is ambiguous. The CDR3 has 12 amino acids. The V gene's germline CDR1 is SGHTA and CDR2 FQGNSA. V gave up 3 bases and J gave up 3 bases, with 5 bases separating them. The DNA for the CDR3 is TGTGCCAGCAGCTTCTCTGACTATGGCTACACCTTC. Translation: CASSFSDYGYTF. Using reference TRBV7-2 and TRBJ1-2 for the parts outside the CDR3, the full variable domain is GAGVSQSPSNKVTEKGKDVELRCDPISGHTALYWYRQSLGQGLEFLIYFQGNSAPDKSGLPSDRFSAERTGGSVSTLTIQRTQQEDSAVYLCASSFSDYGYTFGSGTRLTVV.

In DNA, the CDR3 is TGTGCCTGGAGTCCAGGCAGGCTAAATCAGCCCCAGCATTTT. It is translated as CAWSPGRLNQPQHF. The V gene is TRBV30, the J gene TRBJ1-5, with unresolved D. Between the trimmed V and J ends, which lost 2 bases and 4 bases, there was a span of 12 bases. CDR3 size: 14 residues. Germline V gene data show CDR1 as GTSNPN and CDR2 as SVGIG (reference sequence).

This chain joins TRBV30 and TRBJ1-5, with D maybe TRBD1 (6 bases). Trimming took 0 bases from V and 0 from J, leaving 12 bases between them. The CDR3 length is 16 residues. Germline V gene sequence: CDR1 GTSNPN, CDR2 SVGIG (reference sequence). The CDR3 sequence is CAWSVTGKYSNQPQHF. DNA of the CDR3: TGTGCCTGGAGTGTTACAGGGAAATATAGCAATCAGCCCCAGCATTTT.